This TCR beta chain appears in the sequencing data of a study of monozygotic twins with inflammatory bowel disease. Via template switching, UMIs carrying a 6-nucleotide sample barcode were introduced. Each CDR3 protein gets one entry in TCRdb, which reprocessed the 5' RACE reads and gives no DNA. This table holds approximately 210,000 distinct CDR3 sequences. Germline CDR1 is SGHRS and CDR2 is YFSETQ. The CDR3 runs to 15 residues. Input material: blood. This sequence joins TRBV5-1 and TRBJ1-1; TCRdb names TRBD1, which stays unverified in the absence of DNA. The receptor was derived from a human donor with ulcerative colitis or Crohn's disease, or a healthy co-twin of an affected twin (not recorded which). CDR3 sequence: CASSLVTGGFTEAFF.